The next 5 T cell receptor beta chains were all read from a single sample in a study of blood T cell repertoires in COVID-19. Using immunoSEQ multiplex PCR, the repertoire was profiled, and TCRdb retains in-frame clones only, with some absent. The top ten clones hold 0.7% of a sample with about 470,000 clones, roughly 87% of them seen once. The sample taken for sequencing was PBMCs or T cells enriched from blood (not recorded which). The receptors were gathered from a woman aged 18-29 years who had recovered from COVID-19.

The gene calls are TRBV6-1 and TRBJ2-7; no firm D call. The CDR3 runs to 12 residues. Trimming shortened V by 1 base and J by 5 bases, and 6 bases separated the two germline ends. Germline-derived CDR1 and CDR2 are MNHNS and SASEGT. This CDR3 is CASSEGAHEQYF. The CDR3 region has the DNA TGTGCCAGCAGTGAAGGGGCACACGAGCAGTACTTC.

In DNA, the CDR3 is TGTGCCAGTGTACCACAGGGGGGAGGCGACACTGAAGCTTTCTTT. Encoded protein: CASVPQGGGDTEAFF. This chain links TRBV19 with TRBJ1-1; 8 nucleotides align to TRBD1. The germline V gene encodes CDR1 LNHDA and CDR2 SQIVND (reference sequence). This CDR3 contains 15 residues. The V and J ends lost 8 bases and 3 bases, in that order; junction bases with no gene match: 11.

This chain connects TRBV27 to TRBJ2-3; TRBD1 aligns across 7 bases. V shed 5 bases, J shed 6 bases, and the junction held 17 bases outside the gene matches. CDR3 length: 17 amino acids. CDR1 and CDR2 (germline): MNHEY, SMNVEV (reference sequence). The DNA of the CDR3 is TGTGCCAGCAGTCCTTACTCTACAGGGGATCTCACCGATACGCAGTATTTT. Amino acids: CASSPYSTGDLTDTQYF.

The chain combines TRBV5-4 with TRBJ2-1; 8 nucleotides line up with TRBD2. The CDR3 spans 14 residues. From germline, CDR1 is SGHNT and CDR2 YYREEE (reference sequence). Trimming took 2 bases from V and 6 from J; bases not matched to a gene: 4. The CDR3 sequence: CASSFGLASNEQFF. CDR3 sequence (DNA): TGTGCCAGCAGCTTCGGACTAGCTAGCAATGAGCAGTTCTTC. Full variable domain (rest looked up from reference TRBV5-4 and TRBJ2-1): ETGVTQSPTHLIKTRGQQVTLRCSSQSGHNTVSWYQQALGQGPQFIFQYYREEENGRGNFPPRFSGLQFPNYSSELNVNALELDDSALYLCASSFGLASNEQFFGPGTRLTVL.

The sample holds a few counts of this clone. Other DNA sequences in the sample encode the same CDR3. The V gene is TRBV6-6, the J gene TRBJ1-1; D might be TRBD1 (5 bases). V was trimmed by 5 bases and J by 0 bases, leaving 7 bases between them. From germline, CDR1 is MNHNY and CDR2 SVGAGI (reference sequence). The CDR3 consists of 13 residues. The CDR3 is CASSLTVNTEAFF. The CDR3 DNA reads as TGTGCCAGCAGTCTGACAGTGAACACTGAAGCTTTCTTT.